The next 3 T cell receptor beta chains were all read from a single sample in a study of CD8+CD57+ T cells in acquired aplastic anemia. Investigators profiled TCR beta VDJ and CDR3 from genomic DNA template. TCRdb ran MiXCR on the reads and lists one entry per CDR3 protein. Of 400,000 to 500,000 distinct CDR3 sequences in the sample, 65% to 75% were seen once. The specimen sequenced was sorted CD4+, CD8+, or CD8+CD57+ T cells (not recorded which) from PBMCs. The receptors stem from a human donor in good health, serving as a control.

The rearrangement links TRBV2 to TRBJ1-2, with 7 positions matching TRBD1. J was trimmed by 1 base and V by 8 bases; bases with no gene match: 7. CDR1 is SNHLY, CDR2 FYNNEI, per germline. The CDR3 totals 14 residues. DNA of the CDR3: TGTGCCAGCTCCGGGACAGTCCTTAACTATGGCTACACCTTC. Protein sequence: CASSGTVLNYGYTF.

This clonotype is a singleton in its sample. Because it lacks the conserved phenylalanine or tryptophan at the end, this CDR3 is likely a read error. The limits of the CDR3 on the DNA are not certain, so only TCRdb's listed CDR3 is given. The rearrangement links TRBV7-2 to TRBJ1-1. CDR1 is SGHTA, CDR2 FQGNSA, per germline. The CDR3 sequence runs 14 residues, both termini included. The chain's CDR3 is CASSSSSYNEQFFL.

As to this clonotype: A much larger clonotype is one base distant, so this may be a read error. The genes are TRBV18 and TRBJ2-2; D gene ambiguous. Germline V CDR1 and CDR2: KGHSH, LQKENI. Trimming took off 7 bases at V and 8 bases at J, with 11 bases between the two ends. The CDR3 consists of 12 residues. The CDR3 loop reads CASFRDEGELFF. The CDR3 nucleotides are TGTGCCAGCTTCCGAGACGAAGGGGAGCTGTTTTTT.